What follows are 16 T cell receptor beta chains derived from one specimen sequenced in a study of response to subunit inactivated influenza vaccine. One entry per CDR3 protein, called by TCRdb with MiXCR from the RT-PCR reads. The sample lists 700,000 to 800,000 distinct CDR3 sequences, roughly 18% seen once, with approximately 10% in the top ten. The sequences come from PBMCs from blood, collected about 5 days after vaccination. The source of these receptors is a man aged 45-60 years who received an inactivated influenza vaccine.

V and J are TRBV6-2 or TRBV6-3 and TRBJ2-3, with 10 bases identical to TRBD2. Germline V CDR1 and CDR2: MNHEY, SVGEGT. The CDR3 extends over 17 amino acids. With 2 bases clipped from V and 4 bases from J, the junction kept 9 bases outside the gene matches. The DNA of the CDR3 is TGTGCCAGCAGTTACCGGGTTTTAGCGGGAGGCGCAGATACGCAGTATTTT. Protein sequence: CASSYRVLAGGADTQYF.

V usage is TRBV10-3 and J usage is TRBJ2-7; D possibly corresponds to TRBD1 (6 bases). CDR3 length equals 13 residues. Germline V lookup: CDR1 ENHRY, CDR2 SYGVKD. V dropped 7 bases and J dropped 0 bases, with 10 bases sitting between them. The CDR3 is CAINEGGSYEQYF. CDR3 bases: TGTGCCATCAATGAAGGGGGCTCCTACGAGCAGTACTTC.

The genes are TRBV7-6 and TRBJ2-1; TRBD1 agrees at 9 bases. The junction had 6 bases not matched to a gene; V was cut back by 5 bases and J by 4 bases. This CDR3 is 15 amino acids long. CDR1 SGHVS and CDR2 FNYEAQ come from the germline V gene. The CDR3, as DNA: TGTGCCAGCAGCCGGGGACAGGGCCCGTACAATGAGCAGTTCTTC. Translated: CASSRGQGPYNEQFF.

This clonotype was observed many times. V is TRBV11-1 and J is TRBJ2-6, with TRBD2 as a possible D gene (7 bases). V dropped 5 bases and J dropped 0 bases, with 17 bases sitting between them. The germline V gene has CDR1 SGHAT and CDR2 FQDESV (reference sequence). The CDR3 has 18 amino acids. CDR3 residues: CASSPSRGASSGANVLTF. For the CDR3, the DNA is TGTGCCAGCAGCCCCAGTCGGGGGGCAAGCTCTGGGGCCAACGTCCTGACTTTC.

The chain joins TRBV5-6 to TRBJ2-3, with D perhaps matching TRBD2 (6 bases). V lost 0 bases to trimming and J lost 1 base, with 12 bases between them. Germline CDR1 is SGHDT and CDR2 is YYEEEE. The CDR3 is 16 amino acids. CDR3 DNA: TGTGCCAGCAGCTTGGCCGGAGAGCGGGGCACAGATACGCAGTATTTT. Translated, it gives CASSLAGERGTDTQYF.

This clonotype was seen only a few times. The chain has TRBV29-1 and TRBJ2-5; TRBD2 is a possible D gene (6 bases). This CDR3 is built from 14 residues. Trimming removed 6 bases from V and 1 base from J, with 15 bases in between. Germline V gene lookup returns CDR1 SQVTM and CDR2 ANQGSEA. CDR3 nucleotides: TGCAGCGTGACGAGACTAGTCCCCCAAGAGACCCAGTACTTC. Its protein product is CSVTRLVPQETQYF.

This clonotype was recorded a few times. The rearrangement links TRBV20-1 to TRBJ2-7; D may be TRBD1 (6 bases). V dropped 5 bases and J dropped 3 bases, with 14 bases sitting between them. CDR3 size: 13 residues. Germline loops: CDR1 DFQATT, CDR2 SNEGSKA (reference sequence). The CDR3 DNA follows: TGCAGTGCTCTCGCTCAGACAGGCTACGAGCAGTACTTC. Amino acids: CSALAQTGYEQYF.

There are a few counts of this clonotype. CDR3 loop: CASTWGGLNQPQHF. Here the CDR3 DNA reads TGTGCCAGCACCTGGGGGGGTTTAAATCAGCCCCAGCATTTT. V usage is TRBV12-3 or TRBV12-4 and J usage is TRBJ1-5; a weak D match, TRBD1 (5 bases). The CDR3 runs 14 residues. V was clipped by 7 bases and J by 4 bases, with 14 bases between them.

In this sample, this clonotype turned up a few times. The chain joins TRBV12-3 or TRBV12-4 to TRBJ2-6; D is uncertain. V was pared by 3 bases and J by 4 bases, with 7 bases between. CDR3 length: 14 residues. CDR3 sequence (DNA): TGTGCCAGCAGTTTGGGTACAGGGGCCAACGTCCTGACTTTC. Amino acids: CASSLGTGANVLTF.

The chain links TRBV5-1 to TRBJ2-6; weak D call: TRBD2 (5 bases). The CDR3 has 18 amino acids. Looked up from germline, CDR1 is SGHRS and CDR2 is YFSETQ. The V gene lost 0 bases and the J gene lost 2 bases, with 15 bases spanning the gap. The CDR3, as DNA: TGCGCCAGCAGCTTGGAGTTGGTGTGGGAGACTGGGGCCAACGTCCTGACTTTC. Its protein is CASSLELVWETGANVLTF.

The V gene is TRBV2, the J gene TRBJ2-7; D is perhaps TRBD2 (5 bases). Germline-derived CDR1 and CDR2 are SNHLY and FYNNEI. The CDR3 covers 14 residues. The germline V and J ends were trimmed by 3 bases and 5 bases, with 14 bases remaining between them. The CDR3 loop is CASSDGLAGHEQYF. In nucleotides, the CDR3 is TGTGCCAGCAGTGACGGGCTAGCTGGCCACGAGCAGTACTTC.

The CDR3 loop is CASSQVDPWDRKSRSYNEQFF. CDR3 coding DNA: TGCGCCAGCAGCCAAGTGGATCCCTGGGACAGGAAATCCCGCTCCTACAATGAGCAGTTCTTC. V and J are TRBV4-1 and TRBJ2-1, with 8 positions matching TRBD1. This CDR3 contains 21 residues. V gave up 1 base and J gave up 0 bases; unmatched junction bases: 17. Germline lookup yields CDR1 MGHRA and CDR2 YSYEKL.

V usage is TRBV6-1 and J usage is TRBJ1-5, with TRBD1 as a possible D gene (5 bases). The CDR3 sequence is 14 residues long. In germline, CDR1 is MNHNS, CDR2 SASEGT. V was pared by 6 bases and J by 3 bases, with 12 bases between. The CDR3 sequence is CASRGGRDNQPQHF. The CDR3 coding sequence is TGTGCCAGCAGAGGCGGCAGGGACAATCAGCCCCAGCATTTT.

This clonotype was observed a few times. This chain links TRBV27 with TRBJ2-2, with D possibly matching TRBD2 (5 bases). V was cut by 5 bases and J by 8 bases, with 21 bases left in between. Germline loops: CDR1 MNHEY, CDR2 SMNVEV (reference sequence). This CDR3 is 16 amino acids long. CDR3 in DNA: TGTGCCAGCAGTCTCACCCTCGGCAGAGGGCCTGGGGAGCTGTTTTTT. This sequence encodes CASSLTLGRGPGELFF.

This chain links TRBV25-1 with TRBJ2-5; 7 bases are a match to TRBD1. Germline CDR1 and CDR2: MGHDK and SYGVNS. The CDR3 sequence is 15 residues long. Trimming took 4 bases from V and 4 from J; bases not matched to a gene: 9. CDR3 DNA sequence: TGTGCCAGCAGTGCCCGGGACAGCTACGGAGAGACCCAGTACTTC. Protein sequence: CASSARDSYGETQYF.

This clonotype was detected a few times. The DNA for the CDR3 is TGTGCCAGCAGCTTAGGGCCCACGGGAGAGCAGTACTTC. It translates to CASSLGPTGEQYF. This chain links TRBV7-2 with TRBJ2-7, with D maybe TRBD2 (5 bases). Germline V gene sequence: CDR1 SGHTA, CDR2 FQGNSA. This CDR3 has 13 amino acids. The germline V and J ends were trimmed by 1 base and 7 bases, with 11 bases remaining between them.